The sample holds many counts of the clone carrying this T cell receptor beta chain. What it binds is not known. This sample was included in a study of blood T cells in healthy people across ages. Broader study findings: Estimated diversity that came from one million T cells was considered an underestimate.

A sample-barcoded 5' primer and a J-beta primer mix were used in a second PCR of roughly 7 to 11 cycles. A single record per CDR3 protein comes from TCRdb applying MiXCR to the 5' RACE reads. The data show 650,000 to 700,000 distinct CDR3 sequences, about 30% seen once. Germline CDR1 reads SQVTM; CDR2 reads ANQGSEA. Deletions cut 4 bases from V and 4 bases from J, with 17 bases between. The CDR3 loop spans 15 amino acids. What was sequenced was blood. This chain links TRBV29-1 with TRBJ1-5; a possible D gene is TRBD1 (5 bases). This sequence originates from a woman of 80 years or more in good health. CDR3 in amino acids: CSVAVTQGRNQPQHF. DNA for the CDR3: TGCAGCGTTGCCGTAACTCAGGGAAGGAATCAGCCCCAGCATTTT.